This T cell receptor beta chain was sequenced in a study of human T cells and chemical hapten exposure. TCRdb ran MiXCR on the RACE reads and lists one entry per CDR3 protein. The table has just over 80,000 distinct CDR3 sequences, approximately 12% seen once. CDR3 length equals 15 residues. Unmatched junction bases numbered 5, after V lost 3 bases and J lost 4 bases. A few counts support this clonotype. Time point of the sample: patch test 1, 2 weeks after DPC sensitization. The treatment denotes: therapeutic diphenylcyclopropenone sensitization with weekly scalp DPC. The receptor's source is a woman between 45 and 65 years old with alopecia areata. Some clones in this sample may be carry-over from other donors' samples. The chain employs TRBV12-3 or TRBV12-4 and TRBJ1-5; 8 bases fit TRBD1. Sequencing used whole blood, obtained in connection with sensitization to the hapten diphenylcyclopropenone (DPC). The CDR3 coding sequence is TGTGCCAGCAGTTTTGGGACAGGCCTTAATCAGCCCCAGCATTTT. This codes for CASSFGTGLNQPQHF.